One and the same sample provided the 20 T cell receptor beta chains below, sequenced in a study of early T cells in non-severe SARS-CoV-2 infection. MiXCR, run by TCRdb on the 5' RACE reads, gives a single entry per CDR3 protein. This table has approximately 70,000 distinct CDR3 sequences, over 10% appearing once. Here the sequenced sample was whole blood, taken at baseline. These TCRs come from an adult who was a healthcare worker with PCR-confirmed SARS-CoV-2 infection or an uninfected control (not recorded which).

J is TRBJ2-2 and V is TRBV14; D is ambiguous. The CDR3 has 16 residues. V was clipped by 3 bases and J by 2 bases, with 13 bases between them. The germline V gene encodes CDR1 SGHDN and CDR2 FVKESK. DNA of the CDR3: TGTGCCAGCAGCCACGTAACAGCTACCAACACCGGGGAGCTGTTTTTT. Amino acid sequence: CASSHVTATNTGELFF.

This clonotype was seen only a few times. This chain links TRBV19 with TRBJ1-2; the match to TRBD1 covers 7 bases. CDR1 is LNHDA, CDR2 SQIVND, per germline (reference sequence). This CDR3 is 12 amino acids long. Trimming at V came to 5 bases and at J to 4 bases, leaving 1 base not matched to a gene. The CDR3 loop is CASSPGGYGYTF. The CDR3 region has the DNA TGTGCCAGTAGTCCAGGGGGCTATGGCTACACCTTC.

There are many counts of this clonotype. The V call is TRBV5-1, the J call TRBJ2-3, with D hard to call. The V gene lost 0 bases and the J gene lost 4 bases, with 15 bases spanning the gap. The CDR3 is made up of 16 amino acids. Germline CDR1 SGHRS, CDR2 YFSETQ. CDR3 region: CASSLDRVVGPDTQYF. CDR3 nucleotide sequence: TGCGCCAGCAGCTTGGATCGGGTTGTTGGTCCAGATACGCAGTATTTT.

In this sample, this clonotype is medium-sized. The rearrangement uses TRBV10-3 and TRBJ1-2; TRBD1 aligns across 9 bases. V shed 4 bases, J shed 3 bases, and the junction held 3 bases outside the gene matches. Germline loops: CDR1 ENHRY, CDR2 SYGVKD. CDR3 length: 14 amino acids. The CDR3 DNA reads as TGTGCCATCAGTGGTGGACAGGGGTACTATGGCTACACCTTC. Its protein product is CAISGGQGYYGYTF.

V usage is TRBV29-1 and J usage is TRBJ2-2; no clear D gene. V was shortened by 5 bases and J by 2 bases, with 3 bases between the two germline ends. Germline V gives CDR1 SQVTM, CDR2 ANQGSEA. The CDR3 length is 11 residues. The chain's CDR3 is CSVSNTGELFF. The CDR3 DNA reads as TGCAGCGTTAGCAACACCGGGGAGCTGTTTTTT.

The gene calls are TRBV4-2 and TRBJ1-1, with D possibly being TRBD1 (5 bases). This CDR3 region has 16 residues. V shed 3 bases and J shed 1 base, with 15 bases lying between them. Germline V gene lookup returns CDR1 LGHNA and CDR2 YNFKEQ. In DNA form, the CDR3 reads TGTGCCAGCAGCCAGTATCAGGGTATTTGGAACACTGAAGCTTTCTTT. This encodes CASSQYQGIWNTEAFF.

The J gene is TRBJ2-3, the V gene TRBV7-2, with D tentatively TRBD2 (6 bases). The V end lost 4 bases, the J end lost 6 bases, and 14 bases lay between the germline ends. The CDR3 extends over 14 amino acids. Per germline, CDR1 SGHTA and CDR2 FQGNSA. The CDR3 loop is CASSSVAGMDTQYF. In nucleotides, the CDR3 is TGTGCCAGCAGCTCGGTCGCGGGGATGGATACGCAGTATTTT.

The rearrangement uses TRBV23-1 and TRBJ1-1; D unclear. TRBV23-1 is an open reading frame whose function is uncertain. The CDR3 has 17 amino acids. V lost 2 bases and J lost 1, with 17 bases in between. Here the CDR3 DNA reads TGCGCCAGCAGTCAACCGGAGGAGGCAACCAGGAACACTGAAGCTTTCTTT. Translating gives CASSQPEEATRNTEAFF.

This clonotype was counted between two and nine times. V usage is TRBV4-3 and J usage is TRBJ2-7; D is uncertain. Germline CDR1 reads LGHNA; CDR2 reads YSLEER. V gave up 3 bases and J gave up 10 bases, with 16 bases separating them. This CDR3 region has 13 residues. In nucleotides, the CDR3 is TGCGCCAGCAGCCAGACGCCCCGGAGTTCTCAGTACTTC. It codes for CASSQTPRSSQYF.

The CDR3, as DNA: TGTGCCAGCAGCGTAGTGGCGGGGCCGGCCTATAATTCACCCCTCCACTTT. It is translated as CASSVVAGPAYNSPLHF. V gene TRBV9 combines with J gene TRBJ1-6; D possibly corresponds to TRBD1 (5 bases). Per the germline V gene, CDR1 is SGDLS and CDR2 is YYNGEE. V was trimmed by 0 bases and J by 2 bases, leaving 12 bases between them. The CDR3 consists of 17 residues.

The rearrangement uses TRBV29-1 and TRBJ2-7; the D gene is possibly TRBD1 (7 bases). This CDR3 comprises 13 residues. With 7 bases removed from V and 4 bases from J, the gap between germline ends came to 17 bases. The germline V gene encodes CDR1 SQVTM and CDR2 ANQGSEA. The CDR3 here is CSANGGGGYEQYF. The CDR3 DNA reads as TGCAGCGCCAACGGAGGGGGCGGATACGAGCAGTACTTC.

This clonotype was detected only a few times. The chain couples TRBV30 to TRBJ2-1; 12 nucleotides align to TRBD2. The germline CDR1 and CDR2 sequences are GTSNPN and SVGIG (reference sequence). V trimming: 5 bases; J trimming: 3 bases; junction bases outside the gene matches: 17. The CDR3 extends over 19 amino acids. Written as DNA, the CDR3 is TGTGCCTGGGCCTCCCCCCCCCGGACTAGCGGGGAGCTCTACAATGAGCAGTTCTTC. This codes for CAWASPPRTSGELYNEQFF.

CDR3 in amino acids: CASSYGSLVSGNTIYF. CDR3 DNA: TGTGCCAGCAGCTACGGGAGCTTGGTCTCTGGAAACACCATATATTTT. V usage is TRBV6-4 and J usage is TRBJ1-3; D unresolved. In germline, CDR1 is MRHNA, CDR2 SNTAGT. The germline V and J ends were trimmed by 6 bases and 0 bases, with 15 bases remaining between them. CDR3 length: 16 amino acids.

This clonotype occurred a few times. This sequence joins TRBV9 and TRBJ2-5; 7 bases align to TRBD2. From germline, CDR1 is SGDLS and CDR2 YYNGEE. The CDR3 sequence is 13 residues long. Trimming cost V 3 bases and J 5 bases; bases outside gene matches: 4. This chain's CDR3 is CASSGTSLETQYF. In nucleotides, the CDR3 is TGTGCCAGCAGCGGGACTAGTCTCGAGACCCAGTACTTC.

This clonotype was counted ten times or more. The chain joins TRBV6-5 to TRBJ2-1; 10 bases fit TRBD2. Trimming cost V 0 bases and J 9 bases; bases outside gene matches: 17. Germline V lookup: CDR1 MNHEY, CDR2 SVGAGI. This CDR3 comprises 19 residues. The chain's CDR3 is CASSYSAPPSGGAQSEQFF. The DNA for the CDR3 is TGTGCCAGCAGTTACTCGGCCCCGCCGAGCGGGGGGGCACAGAGTGAGCAGTTCTTC.

The chain carries TRBV12-3 or TRBV12-4 and TRBJ1-2; TRBD1 matches 7 bases. Trimming removed 6 bases from V and 8 bases from J; junction bases left unmatched: 18. The CDR3 has 16 amino acids. In nucleotides, the CDR3 is TGTGCCAGCAGGTCGACAGGGAGCACCTTCCCGGGAGGCTACACCTTC. Amino acid sequence: CASRSTGSTFPGGYTF.

J is TRBJ2-5 and V is TRBV29-1, with D uncertain. The CDR3 is 12 residues long. Trimming left V 4 bases short and J 0 bases short, with 6 bases between. Germline-derived CDR1 and CDR2 are SQVTM and ANQGSEA. CDR3 sequence: CSVGNNQETQYF. CDR3 bases: TGCAGCGTTGGGAATAACCAAGAGACCCAGTACTTC. Full variable domain (outside the CDR3, taken from reference TRBV29-1 and TRBJ2-5): SAVISQKPSRDICQRGTSLTIQCQVDSQVTMMFWYRQQPGQSLTLIATANQGSEATYESGFVIDKFPISRPNLTFSTLTVSNMSPEDSSIYLCSVGNNQETQYFGPGTRLLVL.

This clonotype came up a few times. V usage is TRBV9 and J usage is TRBJ2-6; D is ambiguous. This CDR3 region has 15 residues. The germline CDR1 and CDR2 sequences are SGDLS and YYNGEE. The V gene lost 2 bases and the J gene lost 3 bases, with 9 bases spanning the gap. The CDR3 protein is CASSVEGFGANVLTF. The CDR3 region has the DNA TGTGCCAGCAGCGTGGAAGGATTTGGGGCCAACGTCCTGACTTTC.

The chain links TRBV20-1 to TRBJ2-7; D could derive from TRBD1 or TRBD2 (5 bases each). CDR3 length: 12 amino acids. Germline V gives CDR1 DFQATT, CDR2 SNEGSKA (reference sequence). V was trimmed by 6 bases and J by 6 bases, leaving 15 bases between them. The CDR3 region is CSAESEGREQYF. CDR3 coding DNA: TGCAGTGCGGAGTCAGAGGGACGCGAGCAGTACTTC.

This clonotype occurred a few times. The V and J genes are TRBV18 and TRBJ2-7, with 12 positions matching TRBD2. This CDR3 is built from 15 residues. Germline lookup yields CDR1 KGHSH and CDR2 LQKENI. The V gene end was trimmed by 8 bases and the J gene end by 2 bases; junction bases not matched to a gene: 7. This chain's CDR3 is CASTTSGGHTYEQYF. The CDR3 nucleotides are TGTGCCAGCACAACTAGCGGGGGGCACACCTACGAGCAGTACTTC.